This TCR beta chain came from a study of T cells expressing NK-cell markers. Study details: Underlying the TCR beta repertoires were sorted CD3+CD56+NKG2C+, CD3+CD56+NKG2C- and CD3+CD56-NKG2C+ T cells. The sequencing cohort of eight donors included seven HCMV-seropositive individuals and one seronegative individual.

Researchers built TCR beta cDNA using 5'RACE template switching with UMIs. TCRdb re-called the 5' RACE reads and gives one entry per CDR3 protein, without DNA. The sample features hundreds of thousands of distinct CDR3 sequences, with 5% to 5.5% in its top ten. Germline V gene sequence: CDR1 DFQATT, CDR2 SNEGSKA (reference sequence). The CDR3 runs to 14 residues. The sample taken for sequencing was blood T cells: a sorted CD56 or NKG2C T cell subset, CD4+ or CD8+ T cells, or bulk PBMC T cells (not recorded which). This clonotype originated in a man aged 18-69 years in good health. The chain carries TRBV20-1 and TRBJ1-3; TCRdb's D gene call, TRBD1, goes unchecked for lack of DNA. The CDR3 loop is CSARPGQSGNTIYF.